The source of this T cell receptor beta chain is a study of blood T cell repertoires in COVID-19. Study at large: Spain, Italy and the United States supplied samples that represented acute and convalescent COVID-19. PBMCs, B-cell-depleted T cells, or T cells were the source of the cDNA or gDNA that made up the material.

Between the trimmed V and J ends, which lost 2 bases and 11 bases, there was a span of 12 bases. The CDR3 length is 12 residues. Authors' processing steps: Reference gene primer amplification yielded estimated nucleated cell counts. Generated by immunoSEQ multiplex PCR, the TCRdb table keeps only in-frame clones and is missing some. The V and J calls and clone size are taken from that table; D and trimming were inferred from the DNA. The sample carries fewer than 80,000 clones, 85% to 90% recorded once. Sequencing was done on a sample of peripheral blood. The chain recombines TRBV12-3 or TRBV12-4 with TRBJ1-1; D perhaps matches TRBD1 (5 bases). This TCR was sampled from a human donor in a cohort sampled during active COVID-19. CDR3 protein: CASSLYLGGAFF. The CDR3 DNA reads TGTGCCAGCAGTTTATATCTGGGGGGGGCTTTCTTT.